A single sample is the source of the 9 T cell receptor beta chains below, sequenced in a study of cytotoxic CD8 clonotypes in ibrutinib-treated CLL. Some clones are missing from TCRdb's copy, which holds only in-frame ones; the method was immunoSEQ multiplex PCR. Here the sample spans tens of thousands of clones, over 75% being singletons. The sequences come from PBMCs, collected after 12 months of ibrutinib treatment. All receptors come from a human donor with chronic lymphocytic leukemia.

The chain uses TRBV10-1 and TRBJ1-6; 9 bases line up with TRBD1. V lost 5 bases and J lost 10; bases outside the gene matches: 6. Germline values: CDR1 WNHNN, CDR2 SYGVQD (reference sequence). The CDR3 runs 14 residues. CDR3 amino acids: CASSSGQGTSPLHF. The CDR3 DNA sequence: TGCGCCAGCAGTTCGGGACAGGGTACCTCACCCCTCCACTTT.

The gene calls are TRBV12-5 and TRBJ1-5, with TRBD1 matching over 9 bases. Losses at the gene ends were 6 bases for V and 2 bases for J; bases not matched to a gene: 11. Germline values: CDR1 LGHNT, CDR2 FRNRAP. This CDR3 contains 17 residues. The CDR3 DNA sequence: TGTGCTAGTGGGCCAGGACAGGGGAGTGGTGGCAATCAGCCCCAGCATTTT. Translated: CASGPGQGSGGNQPQHF.

This chain connects TRBV5-1 to TRBJ2-2; 8 bases match TRBD2. The trim removed 4 bases at V and 0 bases at J, leaving 5 bases unmatched. Germline assignment: CDR1 SGHRS and CDR2 YFSETQ. The CDR3 sequence is 16 residues long. The CDR3 is CASSKTSGSNTGELFF. The DNA for the CDR3 is TGCGCCAGCAGCAAAACTAGCGGTTCGAACACCGGGGAGCTGTTTTTT.

V gene TRBV28 combines with J gene TRBJ2-7; D is possibly TRBD1 or TRBD2 (6 bases each). The CDR3 is made up of 17 amino acids. V was shortened by 3 bases and J by 7 bases, with 25 bases between the two germline ends. CDR1 is MDHEN, CDR2 SYDVKM, per germline. The CDR3, as DNA: TGTGCCAGCAGTTTTTTGGGGGGCTATGTGGCCACGGGGGAGCAGTACTTC. It is translated as CASSFLGGYVATGEQYF.

This rearrangement joins TRBV27 to TRBJ2-1, with D unresolved. V was clipped by 5 bases and J by 1 base, with 12 bases between them. CDR3 length: 15 amino acids. From germline, CDR1 is MNHEY and CDR2 SMNVEV (reference sequence). The CDR3 reads CASSKPIGSYNEQFF. Here the CDR3 DNA reads TGTGCCAGCAGTAAACCGATTGGATCCTACAATGAGCAGTTCTTC.

The chain has TRBV28 and TRBJ2-3, with D tentatively TRBD2 (6 bases). The CDR3 runs to 16 residues. Trimming cost V 4 bases and J 8 bases, with 22 bases left between them. Germline V gene sequence: CDR1 MDHEN, CDR2 SYDVKM. The CDR3 DNA is TGTGCCAGCAGTTCCCCAGCGGGTGTACAGATTGCTACGCAGTATTTT. Amino acid sequence: CASSSPAGVQIATQYF.

The chain is built from TRBV19 and TRBJ1-5; maybe TRBD1 (5 bases). Trimming left V 0 bases short and J 7 bases short, with 16 bases between. There are 16 residues in the CDR3. Per the germline V gene, CDR1 is LNHDA and CDR2 is SQIVND (reference sequence). The CDR3 DNA sequence: TGTGCCAGTAGTATAGATCTATCAGGGTACGTGCAGCCCCAGCATTTT. Translating gives CASSIDLSGYVQPQHF.

This sequence joins TRBV19 and TRBJ2-5; no clear D. Germline lookup yields CDR1 LNHDA and CDR2 SQIVND (reference sequence). V was cut by 5 bases and J by 2 bases, with 15 bases left in between. The CDR3 consists of 15 residues. This chain's CDR3 is CASSAKALIQETQYF. The DNA of the CDR3 is TGTGCCAGTAGTGCGAAAGCCCTTATACAAGAGACCCAGTACTTC. Full variable domain (missing parts from reference TRBV19 and TRBJ2-5): DGGITQSPKYLFRKEGQNVTLSCEQNLNHDAMYWYRQDPGQGLRLIYYSQIVNDFQKGDIAEGYSVSREKKESFPLTVTSAQKNPTAFYLCASSAKALIQETQYFGPGTRLLVL.

The chain has TRBV7-9 and TRBJ2-7; D is possibly TRBD2 (5 bases). Per the germline V gene, CDR1 is SEHNR and CDR2 is FQNEAQ (reference sequence). The CDR3 contains 15 residues. Trimming removed 5 bases at V and 6 bases at J, with 20 bases between. DNA for the CDR3: TGTGCCAGCAGCCTGAAAACAGAGGGTACCTCCGAGCAGTACTTC. This gives the protein CASSLKTEGTSEQYF.